Listed below are T cell receptor beta chains from one sample, sequenced in a study of T cell changes during pregnancy in multiple sclerosis. Profiling relied on immunoSEQ multiplex PCR, and the TCRdb table lists in-frame clones only, not all of them. The table includes 60,000 or so clones, roughly nine tenths detected once. The sequences come from peripheral blood, collected before pregnancy. The source of these receptors is a female donor with multiple sclerosis, enrolled in a pregnancy study. The CDR3 runs from the conserved cysteine through the conserved F or W. The order of the fields is V gene, clone size, J gene, D gene, CDR3 protein, CDR3 DNA. The D gene is left open where the match is weak. Expanded clones get a size class; other rows say once, few or many, or leave the size out.

>TRBV7-9|.|TRBJ1-2|TRBD1
CASSLTPGPRGRGYGYTF
TGTGCCAGCAGCCTTACCCCGGGCCCCAGGGGGCGAGGGTATGGCTACACCTTC
>TRBV6-1|once|TRBJ1-3|.
CASSEAVEGGNTIYF
TGTGCCAGCAGTGAAGCTGTGGAGGGGGGAAACACCATATATTTT
>TRBV9|.|TRBJ2-2|TRBD1
CASSARQGTGELFF
TGTGCCAGCAGCGCCCGACAGGGGACCGGGGAGCTGTTTTTT
>TRBV7-3|.|TRBJ2-2|.
CASRPTAGYTGELFF
TGTGCCAGCAGGCCGACGGCGGGGTACACCGGGGAGCTGTTTTTT
>TRBV15|.|TRBJ2-7|.
CATSPRRGESSYEQYF
TGTGCCACCAGCCCCCGTAGGGGCGAAAGCTCCTACGAGCAGTACTTC
>TRBV7-9|.|TRBJ1-1|.
CASSIKGHPDTEAFF
TGTGCCAGCAGTATAAAGGGACACCCGGACACTGAAGCTTTCTTT
>TRBV6-5|.|TRBJ2-7|.
CASSYSTAVGEQYF
TGTGCCAGCAGTTACTCTACAGCCGTCGGCGAGCAGTACTTC
>TRBV10-3|few|TRBJ1-1|TRBD1
CAINQGGNTEAFF
TGTGCCATCAATCAGGGGGGCAACACTGAAGCTTTCTTT
>TRBV6-1|.|TRBJ1-2|TRBD1
CASSVGQGTGGYTF
TGTGCCAGCAGTGTGGGACAGGGGACAGGTGGCTACACCTTC
>TRBV29-1|.|TRBJ2-7|TRBD1
CSATGAKNEQYF
TGCAGCGCGACAGGGGCGAAGAACGAGCAGTACTTC
>TRBV6-1|.|TRBJ2-1|TRBD2
CASSELAGGPNEQFF
TGTGCCAGCAGTGAACTAGCGGGGGGGCCAAATGAGCAGTTCTTC
>TRBV4-2|once|TRBJ1-1|TRBD1
CASSPGTGTSEAFF
TGTGCCAGCAGCCCAGGGACAGGGACATCTGAAGCTTTCTTT
>TRBV23-1|.|TRBJ2-5|TRBD1
CASSDRGLGETQYF
TGCGCCAGCAGCGACAGGGGGCTGGGGGAGACCCAGTACTTC
>TRBV2|.|TRBJ2-7|.
CASRGHYEQYF
TGTGCCAGCAGGGGCCATTACGAGCAGTACTTC
>TRBV5-4|.|TRBJ2-5|.
CASSLAGLPQETQYF
TGTGCCAGCAGCTTGGCGGGACTCCCCCAAGAGACCCAGTACTTC
>TRBV28|.|TRBJ1-2|.
CASRNAREGYGYTF
TGTGCCAGCCGGAATGCCCGGGAGGGCTATGGCTACACCTTC
>TRBV4-1|.|TRBJ2-2|TRBD2
CASSQATLAGGHTGELFF
TGCGCCAGCAGCCAGGCAACTTTAGCGGGGGGCCACACCGGGGAGCTGTTTTTT